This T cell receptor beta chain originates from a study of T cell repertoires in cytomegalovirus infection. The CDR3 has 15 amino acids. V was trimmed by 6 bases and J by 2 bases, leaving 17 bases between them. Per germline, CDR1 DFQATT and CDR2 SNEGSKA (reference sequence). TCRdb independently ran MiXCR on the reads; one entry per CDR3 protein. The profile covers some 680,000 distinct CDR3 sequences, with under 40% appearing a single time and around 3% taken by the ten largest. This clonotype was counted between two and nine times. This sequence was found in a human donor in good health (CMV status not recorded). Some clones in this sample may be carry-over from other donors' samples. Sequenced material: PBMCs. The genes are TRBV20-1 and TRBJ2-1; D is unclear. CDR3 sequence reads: CSATDVTDPYNEQFF. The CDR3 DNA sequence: TGCAGTGCCACGGACGTAACCGATCCCTACAATGAGCAGTTCTTC.